One sample yielded the 22 T cell receptor beta chains listed below, sequenced in a study of T cell repertoires in cytomegalovirus infection. TCRdb re-called the reads through MiXCR, storing one row per CDR3 protein. The sample holds roughly 310,000 distinct CDR3 sequences, almost 30% seen once. The antigens these receptors bind are not known. This sample comprised cultured PBMCs, obtained from culture after CMV antigen stimulation. These receptors originate from a human donor in good health (CMV status not recorded). Some clones in this sample may be carry-over from other donors' samples.

This sequence joins TRBV18 and TRBJ2-7; D might be TRBD1 (6 bases). CDR1 is KGHSH, CDR2 LQKENI, per germline. The germline V and J ends were trimmed by 0 bases and 4 bases, with 13 bases remaining between them. The CDR3 contains 15 residues. The CDR3 bases are TGTGCCAGCTCACCACCGGCGACAGGAAAGTACGAGCAGTACTTC. Translating it yields CASSPPATGKYEQYF.

This clonotype has a count of ten or more. J is TRBJ1-1 and V is TRBV7-2; possibly TRBD1 for D (5 bases). This CDR3 has 19 residues. The germline gives CDR1 SGHTA, CDR2 FQGNSA. The V and J ends lost 2 bases and 1 base respectively, with 23 bases between them. The DNA for the CDR3 is TGTGCCAGCAGCTTACTGTCTTGGTCGGCAGGGAGGACGAACACTGAAGCTTTCTTT. Protein: CASSLLSWSAGRTNTEAFF.

The table lists this clonotype with a few counts. This chain joins TRBV9 and TRBJ2-3, with TRBD2 identical over 7 bases. The CDR3 loop spans 15 amino acids. V shed 0 bases, J shed 2 bases, and the junction held 3 bases outside the gene matches. CDR1 and CDR2 from the germline V gene are SGDLS and YYNGEE. CDR3 sequence reads: CASSVGGGDTDTQYF. CDR3 DNA sequence: TGTGCCAGCAGCGTAGGTGGGGGGGACACAGATACGCAGTATTTT.

The chain uses TRBV30 and TRBJ2-5; D unresolved. Germline V CDR1 and CDR2: GTSNPN, SVGIG (reference sequence). This CDR3 has 12 amino acids. V was shortened by 1 base and J by 9 bases, with 12 bases between the two germline ends. The CDR3 bases are TGTGCCTGGAGTGGGGCAGGTTTGGCCCAGTACTTC. Amino acid sequence: CAWSGAGLAQYF.

This sequence joins TRBV29-1 and TRBJ1-3; no clear D. The CDR3 consists of 15 residues. Germline V gene sequence: CDR1 SQVTM, CDR2 ANQGSEA. V was clipped by 0 bases and J by 0 bases, with 9 bases between them. The CDR3 DNA reads TGCAGCGTTGAAGATGTCCGCAACTCTGGAAACACCATATATTTT. Amino acid sequence: CSVEDVRNSGNTIYF.

Many counts were recorded for this clonotype. V gene TRBV7-8 combines with J gene TRBJ1-5, with 11 bases fitting TRBD1. Unmatched junction bases numbered 4, after V lost 5 bases and J lost 4 bases. The CDR3 is 15 residues long. The germline V gene has CDR1 SGHVS and CDR2 FQNEAQ. The CDR3 coding sequence is TGTGCCAGCAGCCCCCGGGACAGGGGGAATCAGCCCCAGCATTTT. It codes for CASSPRDRGNQPQHF.

This clonotype turned up a few times. The chain carries TRBV7-9 and TRBJ1-5, with D unresolved. V was trimmed by 5 bases and J by 1 base, leaving 9 bases between them. Germline-derived CDR1 and CDR2 are SEHNR and FQNEAQ (reference sequence). The CDR3 runs 14 residues. The CDR3 region is CASSGPPSNQPQHF. Here the CDR3 DNA reads TGTGCCAGCAGCGGCCCACCGAGCAATCAGCCCCAGCATTTT.

The genes are TRBV4-1 and TRBJ1-5, with D uncertain. V lost 4 bases and J 8 bases, leaving 15 bases between the germline ends. There are 14 residues in the CDR3. Germline lookup yields CDR1 MGHRA and CDR2 YSYEKL. This CDR3 reads CASSLHGVLEPQHF. The CDR3 nucleotides read TGCGCCAGCAGCCTACATGGGGTATTGGAGCCCCAGCATTTT.

The table lists this clonotype with a few counts. This rearrangement joins TRBV7-2 to TRBJ1-1; the D is unclear. The CDR3 length is 11 residues. V lost 2 bases and J lost 7, with 5 bases in between. Germline V gives CDR1 SGHTA, CDR2 FQGNSA. Here the CDR3 reads CASSLNGEAFF. CDR3 DNA: TGTGCCAGCAGCTTAAACGGTGAAGCTTTCTTT.

The J gene is TRBJ2-7, the V gene TRBV28; D uncertain. Trimming removed 6 bases from V and 4 bases from J, with 16 bases in between. In germline, CDR1 is MDHEN, CDR2 SYDVKM. CDR3 length equals 14 residues. The CDR3 sequence is CASSPPMGKYEQYF. The CDR3, as DNA: TGTGCCAGCAGCCCTCCTATGGGGAAGTACGAGCAGTACTTC. The entire variable domain, with the rest obtained from reference TRBV28 and TRBJ2-7, is as follows: DVKVTQSSRYLVKRTGEKVFLECVQDMDHENMFWYRQDPGLGLRLIYFSYDVKMKEKGDIPEGYSVSREKKERFSLILESASTNQTSMYLCASSPPMGKYEQYFGPGTRLTVT.

Of note for this clonotype: A junction boundary mismatches the germline segment, possibly from a read error. The CDR3 spells CARRMDGNYGYTF. For the CDR3, the DNA is TGTGCCCGCAGAATGGACGGGAACTATGGCTACACCTTC. The chain joins TRBV6-6 to TRBJ1-2; D not certain. The CDR3 covers 13 residues. CDR1 and CDR2 (germline): MNHNY, SVGAGI (reference sequence).

Only a few counts were recorded for this clonotype. The gene calls are TRBV29-1 and TRBJ1-2; D not resolved. The V gene lost 0 bases and the J gene lost 2 bases, with 4 bases spanning the gap. CDR3 size: 12 residues. Germline CDR1 reads SQVTM; CDR2 reads ANQGSEA. CDR3 sequence: CSVEDRNYGYTF. The CDR3 coding sequence is TGCAGCGTTGAAGACAGAAACTATGGCTACACCTTC.

This clonotype was seen more than once but under ten times. The chain uses TRBV11-2 and TRBJ2-7, with 10 bases that match TRBD1. This CDR3 spans 14 amino acids. In germline, CDR1 is SGHAT, CDR2 FQNNGV. The trim removed 4 bases at V and 5 bases at J, leaving 5 bases unmatched. The CDR3 region is CASSSDRGRNEQYF. The CDR3, as DNA: TGTGCCAGCAGCTCCGACAGGGGGCGGAACGAGCAGTACTTC.

This chain uses TRBV11-2 with TRBJ2-1, with 9 positions matching TRBD2. Germline trimming cut 2 bases from V and 4 bases from J; bases unmatched to any gene: 3. The germline CDR1 and CDR2 sequences are SGHAT and FQNNGV. This CDR3 has 15 residues. The CDR3 DNA is TGTGCCAGCAGCTTATTGCGGGGGGGATACAATGAGCAGTTCTTC. It codes for CASSLLRGGYNEQFF.

The V call is TRBV12-3 or TRBV12-4, the J call TRBJ2-7; D tentatively fits TRBD1 or TRBD2 (5 bases each). V was trimmed by 7 bases and J by 4 bases, leaving 14 bases between them. This CDR3 spans 13 amino acids. CDR3 DNA sequence: TGTGCCAGCACCAATAATTGGGGGTACGAGCAGTACTTC. It translates to CASTNNWGYEQYF.

This clonotype was found a few times. The chain employs TRBV6-5 and TRBJ2-1; perhaps TRBD2 as D (5 bases). The germline CDR1 and CDR2 sequences are MNHEY and SVGAGI. This CDR3 has 15 residues. V shed 0 bases and J shed 3 bases, with 9 bases lying between them. In DNA, the CDR3 is TGTGCCAGCAGTTACTCGGGGAGCCTCTACAATGAGCAGTTCTTC. Amino acids: CASSYSGSLYNEQFF.

The chain carries TRBV6-2 or TRBV6-3 and TRBJ1-6; D perhaps matches TRBD1 (6 bases). This CDR3 is 11 amino acids long. V was shortened by 6 bases and J by 14 bases, with 11 bases between the two germline ends. The V gene's germline CDR1 is MNHEY and CDR2 SVGEGT. The CDR3 DNA reads TGTGCCAGCAGGTGGGGGCCGTCCCTCCACTTT. Translating gives CASRWGPSLHF.

This clonotype has more than one count but fewer than ten. The rearrangement links TRBV7-2 to TRBJ1-4, with 7 bases aligning to TRBD1. V lost 3 bases, J lost 0 bases, and 4 bases stayed unmatched. Germline assignment: CDR1 SGHTA and CDR2 FQGNSA. The CDR3 is 16 residues long. The CDR3 spells CASSLGTEATNEKLFF. In DNA, the CDR3 is TGTGCCAGCAGCTTGGGGACAGAAGCAACTAATGAAAAACTGTTTTTT.

This clonotype has at least ten counts. V is TRBV7-8 and J is TRBJ2-3; perhaps TRBD2 as D (6 bases). The CDR3 length is 15 residues. Trimming took 5 bases from V and 4 from J, leaving 16 bases between them. In germline, CDR1 is SGHVS, CDR2 FQNEAQ. The CDR3 DNA follows: TGTGCCAGCAGCCTGGAGGACTGGGAGGCAGATACGCAGTATTTT. Translated: CASSLEDWEADTQYF.

The sample holds a few counts of this clonotype. The rearrangement uses TRBV12-3 or TRBV12-4 and TRBJ2-7; 11 bases fit TRBD2. V was clipped by 3 bases and J by 6 bases; unmatched bases: 1. This CDR3 is built from 13 residues. The CDR3 DNA follows: TGTGCCAGCAGTTTTACTAGCGGGAGCGAGCAGTACTTC. As protein: CASSFTSGSEQYF.

The V gene is TRBV7-9, the J gene TRBJ1-1, with D tentatively TRBD1 (5 bases). This CDR3 has 12 residues. V lost 7 bases, J lost 7 bases, and 13 bases lay in between. CDR1 is SEHNR, CDR2 FQNEAQ, per germline (reference sequence). The CDR3 DNA is TGTGCCAGCACCCTCGGGACCTTTGAAGCTTTCTTT. Translation: CASTLGTFEAFF. The whole variable domain, filled in from reference TRBV7-9 and TRBJ1-1, reads DTGVSQNPRHKITKRGQNVTFRCDPISEHNRLYWYRQTLGQGPEFLTYFQNEAQLEKSRLLSDRFSAERPKGSFSTLEIQRTEQGDSAMYLCASTLGTFEAFFGQGTRLTVV.

V and J are TRBV20-1 and TRBJ2-5; D not certain. Germline lookup yields CDR1 DFQATT and CDR2 SNEGSKA (reference sequence). The CDR3 spans 13 residues. The V end was cut by 6 bases, the J end by 6 bases, with 17 bases between. CDR3 in amino acids: CSAHGPAEKTQYF. As DNA, the CDR3 is TGCAGTGCCCATGGGCCAGCCGAAAAGACCCAGTACTTC.